This paragraph covers one T cell receptor (beta chain) sequence. Its antigen is as yet unknown. Trimming took 5 bases from V and 3 from J, leaving 13 bases between them. The CDR3 runs 14 residues. CDR1 and CDR2 (germline): SGHTA, FQGTGA. TCRdb re-analysed the reads in MiXCR, keeping a single row per CDR3 protein. The sample carries some 680,000 distinct CDR3 sequences, approximately 40% recorded once. This sample was included in a study of T cell repertoires in cytomegalovirus infection. Whole-study context: Through public TCR beta signatures, both CMV infection and matching HLA type were indicated.

Study observations and caveats: Individuals carrying CMV plus the relevant HLA were identified by cumulative frequency of public TCR beta families.

The TCR originated in a human donor in good health (CMV status not recorded). Some clones in this sample may be carry-over from other donors' samples. What was sequenced was PBMCs. V is TRBV7-3 and J is TRBJ2-5, with a tentative D call TRBD1 (5 bases). The CDR3 coding sequence is TGTGCCAGCAGCCCTGGGGCAGGGAAAGAGACCCAGTACTTC. It codes for CASSPGAGKETQYF.